This passage covers 17 T cell receptor beta chains from one sample sequenced in a study of regulatory T cells in long-lasting Graves disease. Time point described: newly diagnosed GD, antithyroid drugs for less than 3 months. PBMC RNA served as the TCR library source. Arm-PCR of CDR3 regions and iRepertoire HTBI primers were used to build TCR beta libraries. TCRdb reprocessed the multiplex PCR reads with MiXCR, giving one entry per CDR3 protein. The sample has approximately 350,000 distinct CDR3 sequences; roughly 16% are singletons. Separately, the same data were catalogued under a study of T cells in Graves' hyperthyroidism and ophthalmopathy.

The sample in question was peripheral blood mononuclear cells (PBMCs), obtained at new diagnosis, from a patient treated with antithyroid drugs. The source of these receptors is a woman between 18 and 29 years old with Graves disease.

This chain links TRBV20-1 with TRBJ2-5; D tentatively reads TRBD1 or TRBD2 (5 bases each). Germline V gene sequence: CDR1 DFQATT, CDR2 SNEGSKA (reference sequence). V lost 6 bases and J lost 5, with 19 bases in between. This CDR3 spans 14 amino acids. The CDR3 region has the DNA TGCAGTGCCAGATGGGACGTCGGCTCGGAGACCCAGTACTTC. It translates to CSARWDVGSETQYF.

This clonotype was found many times. The CDR3 sequence: CASSEFGTGKFDEQYF. The CDR3 nucleotides are TGCGCCAGCAGTGAGTTCGGGACAGGGAAATTTGACGAGCAGTACTTC. The chain links TRBV10-1 to TRBJ2-7, with 9 nucleotides matching TRBD1. With V trimmed by 1 base and J by 5 bases, 9 bases remained unmatched. CDR1 WNHNN and CDR2 SYGVQD come from the germline V gene (reference sequence). This CDR3 region has 16 residues.

The rearrangement links TRBV10-3 to TRBJ2-7; D perhaps matches TRBD2 (5 bases). CDR3 length equals 15 residues. Germline loops: CDR1 ENHRY, CDR2 SYGVKD. V lost 10 bases and J lost 2, with 21 bases in between. CDR3 sequence reads: CATVPRPDGAYEQYF. Written as DNA, the CDR3 is TGTGCCACCGTACCTCGACCCGACGGGGCCTACGAGCAGTACTTC.

This clonotype was counted ten times or more. J is TRBJ1-1 and V is TRBV20-1; D remains ambiguous. The V gene's germline CDR1 is DFQATT and CDR2 SNEGSKA (reference sequence). Trimming removed 3 bases at V and 0 bases at J, with 11 bases between. This CDR3 has 14 residues. CDR3 bases: TGCAGTGCTAGTCGAGCACCATTGAACACTGAAGCTTTCTTT. It translates to CSASRAPLNTEAFF.

This clonotype was observed many times. The chain has TRBV3-1 and TRBJ1-3; D possibly corresponds to TRBD1 (5 bases). The CDR3 loop spans 16 amino acids. The germline V gene encodes CDR1 LGHDT and CDR2 YNNKEL (reference sequence). V was shortened by 4 bases and J by 2 bases, with 15 bases between the two germline ends. The CDR3 is CASSPGRIHPGNTIYF. In DNA form, the CDR3 reads TGTGCCAGCAGCCCGGGACGGATCCACCCTGGAAACACCATATATTTT.

In this sample, this clonotype turned up many times. The rearrangement uses TRBV30 and TRBJ1-5; D may be TRBD1 (6 bases). Germline CDR1 GTSNPN, CDR2 SVGIG (reference sequence). This CDR3 comprises 15 residues. V lost 1 base and J lost 5, with 15 bases in between. The CDR3 spells CAWSEPGRGYQPQHF. The CDR3 coding sequence is TGTGCCTGGAGTGAGCCGGGCAGGGGATATCAGCCCCAGCATTTT. Full variable domain (rest looked up from reference TRBV30 and TRBJ1-5): SQTIHQWPATLVQPVGSPLSLECTVEGTSNPNLYWYRQAAGRGLQLLFYSVGIGQISSEVPQNLSASRPQDRQFILSSKKLLLSDSGFYLCAWSEPGRGYQPQHFGDGTRLSIL.

The gene calls are TRBV12-3 or TRBV12-4 and TRBJ2-1, with 10 bases lining up with TRBD1. Trimming removed 3 bases from V and 12 bases from J; junction bases left unmatched: 8. The CDR3 totals 14 residues. CDR3 sequence reads: CASSFGQGVVGQFF. The CDR3 DNA reads TGTGCCAGCAGTTTTGGACAGGGGGTCGTTGGGCAGTTCTTC.

The J gene is TRBJ2-7, the V gene TRBV2, with D perhaps TRBD2 (6 bases). Germline loops: CDR1 SNHLY, CDR2 FYNNEI. V lost 6 bases, J lost 3 bases, and 15 bases lay in between. The CDR3 covers 14 residues. The CDR3, as DNA: TGTGCCAGCAGCTCCGGGACTTATCTCTACGAGCAGTACTTC. Translation: CASSSGTYLYEQYF.

This clonotype was detected ten times or more. This rearrangement joins TRBV20-1 to TRBJ1-2, with 9 positions matching TRBD1. This CDR3 has 14 residues. With 6 bases clipped from V and 2 bases from J, the junction kept 7 bases outside the gene matches. Per the germline V gene, CDR1 is DFQATT and CDR2 is SNEGSKA (reference sequence). DNA for the CDR3: TGCAGTGCGATTACAGGGGGCGTCAACTATGGCTACACCTTC. Its translation: CSAITGGVNYGYTF.

This clonotype has ten or more counts. The chain links TRBV7-2 to TRBJ1-1; D unclear. The CDR3 sequence is 14 residues long. Germline-derived CDR1 and CDR2 are SGHTA and FQGNSA. Trimming stripped 5 bases from V and 1 base from J, with 11 bases between. CDR3 in amino acids: CASSPGPWNTEAFF. CDR3 DNA: TGTGCCAGCAGCCCCGGGCCGTGGAACACTGAAGCTTTCTTT.

There are many counts of this clonotype. The chain links TRBV11-1 to TRBJ2-7; perhaps TRBD1 as D (6 bases). Per the germline V gene, CDR1 is SGHAT and CDR2 is FQDESV (reference sequence). Trimming removed 1 base from V and 5 bases from J, with 9 bases in between. The CDR3 consists of 13 residues. Here the CDR3 reads CASSLGQDDEQYF. The CDR3 DNA reads as TGTGCCAGCAGCTTAGGACAGGATGACGAGCAGTACTTC.

This clonotype was counted between two and nine times. V is TRBV6-2 or TRBV6-3 and J is TRBJ1-3; D is possibly TRBD1 (6 bases). V lost 6 bases, J lost 0 bases, and 12 bases lay in between. Germline CDR1 and CDR2: MNHEY and SVGEGT. This CDR3 is built from 15 residues. The CDR3 DNA reads as TGTGCCAGCAGGGACAGTCCCCCCTCTGGAAACACCATATATTTT. This gives the protein CASRDSPPSGNTIYF.

This clonotype showed up just a few times. This chain connects TRBV25-1 to TRBJ1-6; 12 positions match TRBD1. The trim removed 6 bases at V and 7 bases at J, leaving 10 bases unmatched. This CDR3 region has 17 residues. In germline, CDR1 is MGHDK, CDR2 SYGVNS. The CDR3 protein is CASSPTGQGAWNSPLHF. DNA of the CDR3: TGTGCCAGCAGCCCGACGGGACAGGGGGCGTGGAATTCACCCCTCCACTTT.

CDR3 coding DNA: TGTGCCTGGAGTAGGGGGGGCGGGTATGGCTACACCTTC. Translating it yields CAWSRGGGYGYTF. This chain links TRBV30 with TRBJ1-2, with D maybe TRBD1 (6 bases). With 2 bases removed from V and 5 bases from J, the gap between germline ends came to 12 bases. The CDR3 sequence is 13 residues long. CDR1 is GTSNPN and CDR2 is SVGIG in the germline V gene (reference sequence).

This clonotype was found many times. The gene calls are TRBV20-1 and TRBJ2-1; D is undetermined. Germline V gene lookup returns CDR1 DFQATT and CDR2 SNEGSKA (reference sequence). The V gene lost 0 bases and the J gene lost 10 bases, with 19 bases spanning the gap. The CDR3 sequence is 15 residues long. CDR3 amino acids: CSARDPGLPGWEQFF. The CDR3 DNA reads TGCAGTGCTAGAGACCCCGGGCTCCCTGGTTGGGAGCAGTTCTTC.

Ten or more counts support this clonotype. This chain uses TRBV18 with TRBJ1-2; 7 bases map to TRBD1. Germline CDR1 and CDR2: KGHSH and LQKENI. J lost 6 bases, V lost 2 bases, and 3 bases had no gene match. The CDR3 is 13 residues long. In nucleotides, the CDR3 is TGTGCCAGCTCACCAAGGACAGGCAATGGCTACACCTTC. Amino acids: CASSPRTGNGYTF.

This sequence joins TRBV10-3 and TRBJ2-7; 9 nucleotides line up with TRBD2. The V gene's germline CDR1 is ENHRY and CDR2 SYGVKD. The J segment lost 4 bases and the V segment lost 10 bases, leaving 11 bases of the junction unmatched. This CDR3 comprises 14 residues. The CDR3 DNA follows: TGTGCCACCCGACTAGCGGCAGACTTTTACGAGCAGTACTTC. It is translated as CATRLAADFYEQYF.